Presented here are 31 T cell receptor beta chains from one specimen sequenced in a study of post-analysis software for immune sequencing data. Study outcomes and limitations: Patients showed TRBV5-6, TRBV5-1 and TRBV20-1 among roughly 5 TRBV segments more frequent than in controls.

Tagging with unique molecular identifiers was a feature of the TCR beta cDNA libraries. TCRdb ran MiXCR on the PCR reads and lists one entry per CDR3 protein. Here the sample spans 700,000 to 800,000 distinct CDR3 sequences, just under 30% being singletons. Their cognate antigens are unknown. The sequencing sample was made of blood. All receptors come from a girl aged 5-17 years with multiple sclerosis.

The J gene is TRBJ1-4, the V gene TRBV20-1; 9 bases agree with TRBD1. V lost 4 bases, J lost 11 bases, and 8 bases stayed unmatched. Germline CDR1 reads DFQATT; CDR2 reads SNEGSKA (reference sequence). This CDR3 has 13 amino acids. The CDR3 DNA is TGCAGTGCTACCTCGGACAGGGGAGGGAAACTGTTTTTT. This encodes CSATSDRGGKLFF.

This clonotype appeared a few times. The chain links TRBV7-6 to TRBJ1-1, with D perhaps matching TRBD1 (6 bases). Trimming removed 5 bases from V and 3 bases from J, with 16 bases in between. This CDR3 has 15 residues. CDR1 and CDR2 from the germline V gene are SGHVS and FNYEAQ. The CDR3 here is CASSPHQGQHTEAFF. DNA for the CDR3: TGTGCCAGCAGCCCCCATCAGGGGCAACACACTGAAGCTTTCTTT.

This clonotype has only a few counts. This chain connects TRBV6-6 to TRBJ1-2; D gene unclear. Looked up from germline, CDR1 is MNHNY and CDR2 is SVGAGI (reference sequence). V was cut by 2 bases and J by 5 bases, with 12 bases left in between. The CDR3 contains 14 residues. This chain's CDR3 is CASSYPHGDYGYTF. CDR3 in DNA: TGTGCCAGCAGTTACCCGCATGGAGATTATGGCTACACCTTC.

This clonotype was recorded many times. The V gene is TRBV20-1, the J gene TRBJ2-7; TRBD2 is a possible D gene (6 bases). CDR1 and CDR2 (germline): DFQATT, SNEGSKA (reference sequence). V dropped 3 bases and J dropped 2 bases, with 26 bases sitting between them. The length of the CDR3 is 18 residues. The DNA of the CDR3 is TGCAGTGCTAGTCCTCCCGCAGGGATACTAGCTGCCACCTACGAGCAGTACTTC. Translation: CSASPPAGILAATYEQYF.

This clonotype has a single count. With a much larger clone just one base away, this may be a read error. This chain connects TRBV10-2 to TRBJ1-2; no clear D gene. V shed 5 bases and J shed 2 bases, with 12 bases lying between them. The CDR3 sequence is 14 residues long. Germline CDR1 is WSHSY and CDR2 is SAAADI. CDR3 amino acids: CASSMGRSNYGYTF. DNA of the CDR3: TGCGCCAGCAGTATGGGGAGATCGAACTATGGCTACACCTTC.

The chain links TRBV20-1 to TRBJ2-7; no reliable D call. The J call may be wrong; the DNA end is better matched by TRBJ2-5. The germline gives CDR1 DFQATT, CDR2 SNEGSKA (reference sequence). The CDR3 covers 14 residues. The CDR3 protein is CSADDLATGETQYF. The CDR3 region has the DNA TGCAGTGCCGACGACCTCGCTACCGGAGAGACCCAGTACTTC.

The V call is TRBV27, the J call TRBJ1-2, with 7 bases fitting TRBD1. The germline gives CDR1 MNHEY, CDR2 SMNVEV (reference sequence). The CDR3 is made up of 14 amino acids. Losses at the gene ends were 8 bases for V and 6 bases for J; bases not matched to a gene: 12. The CDR3 reads CASSKPGQKNGYTF. The CDR3 DNA reads as TGTGCCAGCTCTAAGCCGGGACAGAAAAATGGCTACACCTTC.

The chain combines TRBV6-5 with TRBJ2-5; TRBD1 matches 8 bases. The CDR3 sequence is 14 residues long. V lost 5 bases, J lost 5 bases, and 7 bases stayed unmatched. CDR1 and CDR2 (germline): MNHEY, SVGAGI. The CDR3 reads CASSRARGLETQYF. CDR3 DNA sequence: TGTGCCAGCAGTCGGGCCAGGGGGCTCGAGACCCAGTACTTC.

Ten or more counts support this clonotype. The genes are TRBV29-1 and TRBJ2-1; 9 bases fit TRBD1. The CDR3 has 14 residues. The germline gives CDR1 SQVTM, CDR2 ANQGSEA. J lost 5 bases, V lost 3 bases, and 5 bases had no gene match. The CDR3 DNA reads TGCAGCGTTGATGGGACAGGGCTTAACAATGAGCAGTTCTTC. It yields the protein CSVDGTGLNNEQFF.

The CDR3 region is CATNGGDQETQYF. The CDR3 nucleotides read TGCGCCACTAATGGGGGGGACCAAGAGACCCAGTACTTC. V is TRBV5-1 and J is TRBJ2-5, with TRBD2 matching over 7 bases. V was clipped by 9 bases and J by 0 bases; unmatched bases: 5. CDR1 is SGHRS, CDR2 YFSETQ, per germline. This CDR3 is built from 13 residues.

On this clonotype itself: One junction end disagrees with the germline gene, perhaps due to a read error. The V and J genes are TRBV4-3 and TRBJ2-4, with D unresolved. CDR1 and CDR2 (germline): LGHNA, YSLEER. The CDR3 runs 13 residues. CDR3 sequence (DNA): TGCGCCAGCAGTCAAGACACGTTGAACATTCAGTACTTC. It codes for CASSQDTLNIQYF.

The chain uses TRBV28 and TRBJ1-4, with D uncertain. There are 12 residues in the CDR3. The ends were cut back, 7 bases at V and 4 bases at J, with 7 bases in the middle. CDR1 and CDR2 (germline): MDHEN, SYDVKM. DNA for the CDR3: TGTGCCAGCATGGGGTATAATGAAAAACTGTTTTTT. Protein: CASMGYNEKLFF.

As DNA, the CDR3 is TGTGCCAGCAGCGTAGTGACAGGGGGCTTGAATGAGCAGTTCTTC. Residues: CASSVVTGGLNEQFF. The rearrangement joins TRBV9 to TRBJ2-1; 10 positions match TRBD1. V was clipped by 0 bases and J by 7 bases; unmatched bases: 4. The germline V gene has CDR1 SGDLS and CDR2 YYNGEE. The CDR3 covers 15 residues.

This rearrangement joins TRBV12-3 or TRBV12-4 to TRBJ1-1; D remains unclear. V was trimmed by 5 bases and J by 0 bases, leaving 13 bases between them. This CDR3 region has 15 residues. Written as DNA, the CDR3 is TGTGCCAGCAGTACCCAAGTACTTCTGAACACTGAAGCTTTCTTT. Protein: CASSTQVLLNTEAFF.

This clonotype appeared many times. The rearrangement uses TRBV7-8 and TRBJ2-5, with 7 bases matching TRBD1. The CDR3 loop spans 13 amino acids. Germline-derived CDR1 and CDR2 are SGHVS and FQNEAQ. V shed 7 bases, J shed 1 base, and the junction held 3 bases outside the gene matches. CDR3 nucleotides: TGTGCCAGCACCGGGACAGTCCAAGAGACCCAGTACTTC. Translated: CASTGTVQETQYF.

The chain links TRBV20-1 to TRBJ2-1; TRBD2 matches 7 bases. The V segment lost 0 bases and the J segment 7 bases; nucleotides outside the gene matches: 18. The CDR3 consists of 18 residues. Germline V lookup: CDR1 DFQATT, CDR2 SNEGSKA (reference sequence). The CDR3 DNA reads as TGCAGTGCTAGAGACCCCTTGACGGGGGGTATCATGGGAAATGAGCAGTTCTTC. Protein: CSARDPLTGGIMGNEQFF.

The genes are TRBV6-2 or TRBV6-3 and TRBJ2-7; 7 bases agree with TRBD2. With 5 bases clipped from V and 0 bases from J, the junction kept 4 bases outside the gene matches. There are 14 residues in the CDR3. The germline V gene has CDR1 MNHEY and CDR2 SVGEGT. CDR3 nucleotide sequence: TGTGCCAGCAGTCTAGCGGAATTCTCCTACGAGCAGTACTTC. Translated, it gives CASSLAEFSYEQYF.

Only a few counts were recorded for this clonotype. The J gene is TRBJ2-1, the V gene TRBV6-4, with 9 bases that match TRBD2. The CDR3 has 19 residues. The germline gives CDR1 MRHNA, CDR2 SNTAGT. V was pared by 6 bases and J by 0 bases, with 15 bases of the junction left unmatched. CDR3 in DNA: TGTGCCAGCAGCCCCGGGCTAGCGGGATGGGGCTCCTCCTACAATGAGCAGTTCTTC. Amino acid sequence: CASSPGLAGWGSSYNEQFF.

This clonotype was recorded a few times. V usage is TRBV15 and J usage is TRBJ1-5, with D unclear. V was cut by 0 bases and J by 0 bases, with 6 bases left in between. This CDR3 has 15 residues. Germline assignment: CDR1 LNHNV and CDR2 YYDKDF (reference sequence). The CDR3 DNA is TGTGCCACCAGCAGAGATAGGAATAGCAATCAGCCCCAGCATTTT. This sequence encodes CATSRDRNSNQPQHF.

This chain uses TRBV20-1 with TRBJ2-1; TRBD2 aligns across 13 bases. Per the germline V gene, CDR1 is DFQATT and CDR2 is SNEGSKA (reference sequence). V lost 7 bases, J lost 9 bases, and 9 bases stayed unmatched. The CDR3 extends over 14 amino acids. The CDR3 DNA sequence: TGCAGTGGGCGACTAGCGGGAGGTTTTGGTGAGCAGTTCTTC. Amino acid sequence: CSGRLAGGFGEQFF.

This clonotype was observed a handful of times. The chain employs TRBV29-1 and TRBJ1-2; no firm D call. Germline V gene sequence: CDR1 SQVTM, CDR2 ANQGSEA. The CDR3 spans 12 residues. V lost 2 bases to trimming and J lost 8 bases, with 12 bases between them. This CDR3 reads CSVERAIGGYTF. The CDR3 coding sequence is TGCAGCGTTGAACGGGCAATAGGAGGCTACACCTTC. Supplemented by reference TRBV29-1 and TRBJ1-2, the full variable domain reads SAVISQKPSRDICQRGTSLTIQCQVDSQVTMMFWYRQQPGQSLTLIATANQGSEATYESGFVIDKFPISRPNLTFSTLTVSNMSPEDSSIYLCSVERAIGGYTFGSGTRLTVV.

The V and J genes are TRBV11-2 and TRBJ1-6; 7 bases are a match to TRBD1. Germline V gives CDR1 SGHAT, CDR2 FQNNGV. The CDR3 is made up of 15 amino acids. The junction had 1 base not matched to a gene; V was cut back by 3 bases and J by 2 bases. The CDR3 sequence: CASSFGQAYNSPLHF. DNA for the CDR3: TGTGCCAGCAGCTTCGGACAGGCCTATAATTCACCCCTCCACTTT.

The rearrangement uses TRBV25-1 and TRBJ2-7, with D possibly being TRBD1 (5 bases). The germline V gene encodes CDR1 MGHDK and CDR2 SYGVNS. This CDR3 is built from 15 residues. Trimming removed 1 base at V and 4 bases at J, with 14 bases between. CDR3 sequence: CASSEWGGTRYEQYF. In DNA form, the CDR3 reads TGTGCCAGCAGTGAATGGGGCGGTACCCGATACGAGCAGTACTTC.

The CDR3 loop reads CSAPRTGNRVTF. The CDR3 DNA follows: TGCAGTGCACCCCGGACAGGCAATCGTGTGACCTTC. The chain recombines TRBV20-1 with TRBJ1-2; 7 nucleotides align to TRBD1. Germline V gives CDR1 DFQATT, CDR2 SNEGSKA (reference sequence). With V trimmed by 6 bases and J by 14 bases, 15 bases remained unmatched. This CDR3 contains 12 residues.

This clonotype was counted at least ten times. The rearrangement uses TRBV6-5 and TRBJ2-1; D is possibly TRBD2 (6 bases). CDR3 length: 15 amino acids. Trimming left V 5 bases short and J 6 bases short, with 17 bases between. Germline V gene lookup returns CDR1 MNHEY and CDR2 SVGAGI. The CDR3 coding sequence is TGTGCCAGCAGTCAACTCAGGGTGGGGGGCAATGAGCAGTTCTTC. This sequence encodes CASSQLRVGGNEQFF.

The chain links TRBV2 to TRBJ1-2; possibly TRBD1 for D (5 bases). This CDR3 is 14 amino acids long. The germline V gene has CDR1 SNHLY and CDR2 FYNNEI. V lost 5 bases and J 3 bases, leaving 13 bases between the germline ends. The CDR3 loop is CASSPLTVDYGYTF. The DNA of the CDR3 is TGTGCCAGCAGTCCCCTGACAGTAGACTATGGCTACACCTTC.

The genes are TRBV6-6 and TRBJ1-6; no reliable D call. Germline V gene lookup returns CDR1 MNHNY and CDR2 SVGAGI (reference sequence). The CDR3 has 14 residues. Trimming stripped 2 bases from V and 7 bases from J, with 9 bases between. The CDR3 DNA follows: TGTGCCAGCAGTTACAAGGGTCCGAATTCACCCCTCCACTTT. It yields the protein CASSYKGPNSPLHF.

CDR3 loop: CSASEYRDRGNEQFF. The CDR3 region has the DNA TGCAGTGCTAGTGAATACCGGGACAGGGGCAATGAGCAGTTCTTC. V gene TRBV20-1 combines with J gene TRBJ2-1, with 10 bases that match TRBD1. The V and J ends lost 3 bases and 6 bases, in that order; junction bases with no gene match: 8. This CDR3 is built from 15 residues. Germline V gives CDR1 DFQATT, CDR2 SNEGSKA (reference sequence).

This clonotype was counted once. The J gene is TRBJ1-4, the V gene TRBV6-2 or TRBV6-3; perhaps TRBD1 as D (5 bases). Germline CDR1 MNHEY, CDR2 SVGEGT. This CDR3 spans 14 amino acids. V lost 7 bases to trimming and J lost 8 bases, with 17 bases between them. CDR3: CASNKRTPGEKLFF. The CDR3 coding sequence is TGTGCCAGCAACAAAAGAACGCCAGGGGAAAAACTGTTTTTT.

This clonotype came up many times. The rearrangement uses TRBV3-1 and TRBJ2-3, with TRBD2 identical over 11 bases. Germline V lookup: CDR1 LGHDT, CDR2 YNNKEL (reference sequence). Trimming removed 4 bases from V and 0 bases from J; junction bases left unmatched: 3. The CDR3 is made up of 16 amino acids. The CDR3 coding sequence is TGTGCCAGCAGCCCTCTAGCGGGGGGAAGCACAGATACGCAGTATTTT. Residues: CASSPLAGGSTDTQYF.

A word on this clonotype: One junction end disagrees with the germline gene, perhaps due to a read error. The V call is TRBV5-1, the J call TRBJ2-5; no clear D gene. Germline V lookup: CDR1 SGHRS, CDR2 YFSETQ. This CDR3 contains 15 residues. The chain's CDR3 is CASSLGLATQGTQYF. The CDR3 nucleotides read TGCGCCAGCAGCTTGGGGTTGGCTACCCAAGGGACCCAGTACTTC.